This TCR beta chain stems from a study of Ad26.COV2.S vaccination and SARS-CoV-2 variants. Overall study context: Donor participated within the Ad26.COV2.S arm of the COV1001 trial. By the intramuscular route, Ad26.COV2.S was given once, or twice 56 days apart. Points from the study as a whole: The placebo group had lower spike-specific TCR breadth than the vaccine recipients did. Vaccinees reportedly had broad spike-specific CD8+ and CD4+ T cell responses.

Of note for this clone: Its target is unknown.

Treatment noted: 15 to 20 received Ad26.COV2.S at low or high dose, single or two shots; about 5 received placebo; per-sample allocation not given. Samples were taken on day 63 after the first vaccine or placebo injection. Losses at the gene ends were 2 bases for V and 7 bases for J; bases not matched to a gene: 5. The CDR3 has 14 amino acids. Germline assignment: CDR1 SGDLS and CDR2 YYNGEE. Data came from immunoSEQ multiplex PCR; TCRdb stores just in-frame clones and leaves some out. Of 380,000 or so clones listed, approximately 86% are singletons. V gene TRBV9 combines with J gene TRBJ2-2; 7 bases fit TRBD2. This TCR derives from a person aged 18-60 years who received the Ad26.COV2.S COVID-19 vaccine or a placebo. Sequencing was performed on peripheral blood, taken in a trial of Ad26.COV2.S vaccine versus placebo. CDR3 nucleotide sequence: TGTGCCAGCAGCGTCGGGGGGTTTGGCGGGGAGCTGTTTTTT. Its protein is CASSVGGFGGELFF.